Listed below are T cell receptor beta chains from one sample, sequenced in a study of identical twins. Via MiXCR, TCRdb re-called the 5' RACE reads, giving one row per CDR3 protein. The sample lists about 260,000 distinct CDR3 sequences; roughly 7% were seen once. These same data were also listed under a study on yellow fever vaccine responses in identical twins.

Sequencing was done on a sample of memory (CD45RO+) T cells sorted from blood. The receptors were gathered from a woman between 18 and 29 years old in good health. Both conserved end residues are part of each CDR3. Each record gives: J gene, V gene, CDR3 protein.

TRBJ2-6	TRBV4-1	CASSQGYSGTYTTHSGANVLTF
TRBJ1-2	TRBV27	CASSSQGALFGYTF
TRBJ2-5	TRBV28	CASSLLGGAWETQYF
TRBJ2-1	TRBV12-3/TRBV12-4	CASSSQRKWSYNEQFF
TRBJ2-7	TRBV20-1	CSARTSGVSSYEQYF
TRBJ2-2	TRBV28	CASSNKGRTGELFF
TRBJ2-1	TRBV3-1	CASSPRDPAHGEQFF
TRBJ2-4	TRBV11-1	CASSLTQGAPSTAKNIQYF
TRBJ2-2	TRBV2	CASSVLLRELFF
TRBJ2-1	TRBV12-3/TRBV12-4	CASGWGYNEQFF
TRBJ2-1	TRBV12-3/TRBV12-4	CASSLARTGGHNEQFF
TRBJ2-7	TRBV3-1	CASSYGGGEQYF
TRBJ2-5	TRBV29-1	CSVDSMNQETQYF
TRBJ2-5	TRBV27	CASSRWAGGGVETQYF
TRBJ2-1	TRBV20-1	CSARKVVGGNEQFF
TRBJ2-1	TRBV28	CASLVATGNYNEQFF
TRBJ2-1	TRBV10-3	CAISESGGWQFF
TRBJ2-1	TRBV5-8	CASSVPPWDEQFF
TRBJ2-2	TRBV25-1	CASSESPGLAGGNTGELFF
TRBJ2-3	TRBV12-3/TRBV12-4	CASSLRGLGTDTQYF
TRBJ1-1	TRBV2	CASSVQGVGNTEAFF
TRBJ1-1	TRBV6-5	CASSYRGLDTEAFF
TRBJ2-2	TRBV6-1	CASNGGSGWTGELFF
TRBJ2-5	TRBV12-3/TRBV12-4	CASSLNEAGGPGTQYF
TRBJ2-2	TRBV12-3/TRBV12-4	CASIRLGAGGNTGELFF
TRBJ2-5	TRBV20-1	CSARTGGHEETQYF
TRBJ2-2	TRBV11-3	CASSLSGTNTGELFF
TRBJ2-1	TRBV14	CASSPGVQTLLGEQFF
TRBJ2-4	TRBV2	CASSESNVAKNIQYF
TRBJ1-1	TRBV3-1	CASSQRGLAAEAFF
TRBJ2-2	TRBV21-1	CASSAPLAGITGELFF
TRBJ2-5	TRBV18	CASSTRTGETQYF
TRBJ2-7	TRBV4-2	CASSPSWGTSGSEQYF
TRBJ2-2	TRBV19	CASMQAPGTGELFF
TRBJ2-7	TRBV7-9	CASSDTDRGREQYF
TRBJ2-1	TRBV12-3/TRBV12-4	CASSLSGSGDEQFF
TRBJ2-3	TRBV28	CASSFPKRGISTDTQYF